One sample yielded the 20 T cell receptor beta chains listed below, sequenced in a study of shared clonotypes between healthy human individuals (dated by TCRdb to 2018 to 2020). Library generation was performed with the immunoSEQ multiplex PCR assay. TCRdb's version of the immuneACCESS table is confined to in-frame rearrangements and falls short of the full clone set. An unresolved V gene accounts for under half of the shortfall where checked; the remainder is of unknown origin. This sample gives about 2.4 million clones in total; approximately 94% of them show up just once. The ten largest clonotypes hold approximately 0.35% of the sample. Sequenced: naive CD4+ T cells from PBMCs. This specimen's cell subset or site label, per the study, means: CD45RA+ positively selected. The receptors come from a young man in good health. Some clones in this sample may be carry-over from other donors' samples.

The CDR3 loop reads CANLRASGSRGWYIQYF. CDR3 bases: TGTGCCAACCTCAGGGCTAGCGGGAGTAGGGGGTGGTACATTCAGTACTTC. The rearrangement joins TRBV6-4 to TRBJ2-4; TRBD2 matches at 10 bases. With V trimmed by 10 bases and J by 8 bases, 20 bases remained unmatched. From germline, CDR1 is MRHNA and CDR2 SNTAGT. This CDR3 contains 17 residues.

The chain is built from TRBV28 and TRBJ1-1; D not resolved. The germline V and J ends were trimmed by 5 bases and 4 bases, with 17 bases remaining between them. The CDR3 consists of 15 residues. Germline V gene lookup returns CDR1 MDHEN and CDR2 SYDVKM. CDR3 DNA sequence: TGTGCCAGCAGTCCGCCGTTGGGGATTGGCACTGAAGCTTTCTTT. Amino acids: CASSPPLGIGTEAFF.

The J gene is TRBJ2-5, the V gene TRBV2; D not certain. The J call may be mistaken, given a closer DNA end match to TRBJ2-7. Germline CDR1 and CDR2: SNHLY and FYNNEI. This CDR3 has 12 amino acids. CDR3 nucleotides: TGTGCCAGCAGTACCGGGTCCTACGAGCAGTACTTC. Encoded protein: CASSTGSYEQYF.

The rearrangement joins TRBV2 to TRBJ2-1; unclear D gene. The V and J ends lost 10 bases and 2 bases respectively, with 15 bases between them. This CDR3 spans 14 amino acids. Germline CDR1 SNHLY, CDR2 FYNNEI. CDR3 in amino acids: CANSQEPTYNEQFF. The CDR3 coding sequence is TGTGCCAATAGCCAGGAACCTACCTACAATGAGCAGTTCTTC.

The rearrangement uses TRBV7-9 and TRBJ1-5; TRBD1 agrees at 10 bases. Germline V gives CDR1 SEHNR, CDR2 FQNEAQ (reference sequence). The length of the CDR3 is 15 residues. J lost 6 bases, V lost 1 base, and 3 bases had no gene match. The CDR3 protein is CASSLGQGAGQPQHF. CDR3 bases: TGTGCCAGCAGCTTAGGACAGGGGGCAGGTCAGCCCCAGCATTTT.

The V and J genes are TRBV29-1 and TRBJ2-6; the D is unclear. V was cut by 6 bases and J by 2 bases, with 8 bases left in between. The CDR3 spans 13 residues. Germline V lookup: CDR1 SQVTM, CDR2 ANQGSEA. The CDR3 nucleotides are TGCAGCGTGAGATTGGCTGGGGCCAACGTCCTGACTTTC. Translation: CSVRLAGANVLTF. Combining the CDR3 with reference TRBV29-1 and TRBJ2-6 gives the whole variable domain SAVISQKPSRDICQRGTSLTIQCQVDSQVTMMFWYRQQPGQSLTLIATANQGSEATYESGFVIDKFPISRPNLTFSTLTVSNMSPEDSSIYLCSVRLAGANVLTFGAGSRLTVL.

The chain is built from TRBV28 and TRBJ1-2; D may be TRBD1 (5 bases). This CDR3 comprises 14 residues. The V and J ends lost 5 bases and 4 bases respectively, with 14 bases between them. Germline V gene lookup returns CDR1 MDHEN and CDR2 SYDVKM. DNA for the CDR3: TGTGCCAGCAGTACTTACAGGACCACCTATGGCTACACCTTC. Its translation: CASSTYRTTYGYTF.

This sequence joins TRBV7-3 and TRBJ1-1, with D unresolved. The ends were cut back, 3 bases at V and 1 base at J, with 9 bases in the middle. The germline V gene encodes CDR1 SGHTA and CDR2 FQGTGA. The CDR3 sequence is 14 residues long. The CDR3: CASSFFGQNTEAFF. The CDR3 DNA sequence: TGTGCCAGCAGCTTCTTTGGGCAGAACACTGAAGCTTTCTTT.

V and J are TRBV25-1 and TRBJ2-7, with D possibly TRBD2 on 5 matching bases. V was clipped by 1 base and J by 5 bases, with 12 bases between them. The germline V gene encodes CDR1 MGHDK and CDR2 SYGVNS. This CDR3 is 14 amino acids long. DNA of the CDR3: TGTGCCAGCAGTGAATCCCGGGGTACCAACGAGCAGTACTTC. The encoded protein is CASSESRGTNEQYF.

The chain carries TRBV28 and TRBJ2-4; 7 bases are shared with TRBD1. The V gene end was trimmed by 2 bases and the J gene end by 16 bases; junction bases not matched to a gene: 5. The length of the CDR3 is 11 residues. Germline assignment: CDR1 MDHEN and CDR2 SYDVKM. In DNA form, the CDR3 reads TGTGCCAGCAGTTTACGGGACAGAAGTTACTTC. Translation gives CASSLRDRSYF.

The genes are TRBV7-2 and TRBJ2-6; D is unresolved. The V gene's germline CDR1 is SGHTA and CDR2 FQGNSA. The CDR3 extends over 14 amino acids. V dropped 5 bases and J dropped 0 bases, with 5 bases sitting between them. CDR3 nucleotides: TGTGCCAGCAGCCCGGCCTCTGGGGCCAACGTCCTGACTTTC. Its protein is CASSPASGANVLTF.

The CDR3 protein is CASSFGSGIYNEQFF. CDR3 coding DNA: TGCGCCAGCAGCTTCGGTAGCGGTATCTACAATGAGCAGTTCTTC. J is TRBJ2-1 and V is TRBV5-1, with a possible D match to TRBD2 (6 bases). The CDR3 sequence is 15 residues long. The germline V and J ends were trimmed by 2 bases and 3 bases, with 12 bases remaining between them. From germline, CDR1 is SGHRS and CDR2 YFSETQ. The full variable domain, its missing parts supplied by reference TRBV5-1 and TRBJ2-1, is KAGVTQTPRYLIKTRGQQVTLSCSPISGHRSVSWYQQTPGQGLQFLFEYFSETQRNKGNFPGRFSGRQFSNSRSEMNVSTLELGDSALYLCASSFGSGIYNEQFFGPGTRLTVL.

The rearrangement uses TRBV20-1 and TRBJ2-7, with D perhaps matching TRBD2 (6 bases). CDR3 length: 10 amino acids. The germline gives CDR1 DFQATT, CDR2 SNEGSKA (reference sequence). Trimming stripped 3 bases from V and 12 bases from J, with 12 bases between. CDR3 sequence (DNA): TGCAGTGCTAGTCGCGGGGTTGGGTACTTC. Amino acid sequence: CSASRGVGYF.

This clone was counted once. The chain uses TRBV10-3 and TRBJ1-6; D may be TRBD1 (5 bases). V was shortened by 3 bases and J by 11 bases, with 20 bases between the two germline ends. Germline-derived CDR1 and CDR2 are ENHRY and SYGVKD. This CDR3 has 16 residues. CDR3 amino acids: CAISESLGVIGAPLHF. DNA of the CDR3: TGTGCCATCAGTGAAAGCTTGGGGGTCATCGGGGCACCCCTCCACTTT.

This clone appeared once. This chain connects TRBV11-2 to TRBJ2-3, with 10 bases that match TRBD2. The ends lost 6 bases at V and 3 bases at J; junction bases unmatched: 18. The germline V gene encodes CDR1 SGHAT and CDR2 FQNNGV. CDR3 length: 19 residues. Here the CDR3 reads CASRRHWGPLAGETDTQYF. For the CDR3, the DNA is TGTGCCAGCAGACGCCACTGGGGGCCCCTAGCGGGAGAGACAGATACGCAGTATTTT.

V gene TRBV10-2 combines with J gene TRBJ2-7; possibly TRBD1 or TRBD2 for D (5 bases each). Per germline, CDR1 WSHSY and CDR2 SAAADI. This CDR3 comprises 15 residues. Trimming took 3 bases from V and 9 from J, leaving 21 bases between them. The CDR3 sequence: CASSDRRLGTSSQYF. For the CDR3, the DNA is TGCGCCAGCAGTGACCGGCGTTTGGGGACCTCATCGCAGTACTTC.

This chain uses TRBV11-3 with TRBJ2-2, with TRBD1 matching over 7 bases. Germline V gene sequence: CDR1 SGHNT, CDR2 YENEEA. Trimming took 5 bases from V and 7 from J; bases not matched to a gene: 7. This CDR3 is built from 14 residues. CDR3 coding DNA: TGTGCCAGCAGCCTGGGACAGTCTTTCGGGGAGCTGTTTTTT. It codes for CASSLGQSFGELFF.

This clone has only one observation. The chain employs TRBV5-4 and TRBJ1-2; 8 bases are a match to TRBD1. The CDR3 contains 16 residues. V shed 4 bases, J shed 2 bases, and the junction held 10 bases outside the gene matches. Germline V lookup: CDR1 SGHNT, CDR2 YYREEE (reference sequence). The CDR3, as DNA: TGTGCCAGCAGCCGGCCCCAGGGGGCAGAAAACTATGGCTACACCTTC. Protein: CASSRPQGAENYGYTF.

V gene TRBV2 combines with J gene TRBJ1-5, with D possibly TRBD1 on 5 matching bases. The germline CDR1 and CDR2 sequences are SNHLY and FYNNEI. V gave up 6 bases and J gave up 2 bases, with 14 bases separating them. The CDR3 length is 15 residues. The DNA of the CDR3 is TGTGCCAGCAGCGAGCAGGGTATGGGCAATCAGCCCCAGCATTTT. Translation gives CASSEQGMGNQPQHF.

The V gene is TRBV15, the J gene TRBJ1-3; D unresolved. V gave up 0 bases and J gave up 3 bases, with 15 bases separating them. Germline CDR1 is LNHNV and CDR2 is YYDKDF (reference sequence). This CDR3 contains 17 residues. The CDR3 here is CATSRDPAGVFGNTIYF. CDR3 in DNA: TGTGCCACCAGCAGAGATCCGGCCGGGGTCTTTGGAAACACCATATATTTT.